What follows describes a single T cell receptor (beta chain). Its specificity is unknown. Selected positively for CCR7 and CD45RO-negative, naive CD8 cells excluded terminally differentiated effector memory CD45RA+ cells. The assay was carried out at the deep level. The repertoire was sequenced with immunoSEQ multiplex PCR; TCRdb's copy has only in-frame clones and lacks some. The sample holds around 2.1 million clones, under 95% seen once. The CDR3 spans 19 residues. The V and J ends lost 2 bases and 4 bases, in that order; junction bases with no gene match: 11. Germline V gene data show CDR1 as MDHEN and CDR2 as SYDVKM. The source of the sample is a study of shared clonotypes between healthy human individuals. Study in general: A donor's plate count was three for CD4 naive and three for CD4 memory; CD8 naive had two and CD8 memory one. The study's findings and limits: Non-shared clonotypes were found to have lower generation probabilities than the clonotypes that were shared by all four of the sorted-subset donors. A handful of donors shared 4.5% to 6.5% of their naive CD4 clonotypes.

V is TRBV28 and J is TRBJ2-1, with 13 bases fitting TRBD2. The sample taken for sequencing was naive CD8+ T cells from PBMCs. This clonotype was sampled from a man aged 18-30 years in good health. Some clones in this sample may be carry-over from other donors' samples. DNA of the CDR3: TGTGCCAGCAGTTTAGGAGGGGGACTAGCGGGATTTTCGTACAATGAGCAGTTCTTC. Its protein product is CASSLGGGLAGFSYNEQFF.